The 22 T cell receptor beta chains listed next were all sequenced from one sample in a study of blood T cell repertoires in COVID-19. The repertoire was sequenced with immunoSEQ multiplex PCR; TCRdb's copy has only in-frame clones and lacks some. Seen here are more than 300,000 clones, roughly 90% observed once, and the top ten hold more than 0.85%. The specimen was PBMCs or T cells enriched from blood (not recorded which). The receptors were sampled from a woman aged 40 to 50 who had been exposed to COVID-19.

This chain links TRBV6-5 with TRBJ1-2; D is possibly TRBD1 (5 bases). This CDR3 comprises 14 residues. CDR1 and CDR2 from the germline V gene are MNHEY and SVGAGI. Deletions cut 5 bases from V and 6 bases from J, with 16 bases between. The CDR3 is CASSNAGEVDGYTF. The CDR3 region has the DNA TGTGCCAGCAGTAATGCGGGGGAAGTGGATGGCTACACCTTC.

The chain carries TRBV9 and TRBJ2-7, with D possibly matching TRBD1 (6 bases). Between the trimmed V and J ends, which lost 3 bases and 3 bases, there was a span of 13 bases. Germline V lookup: CDR1 SGDLS, CDR2 YYNGEE. This CDR3 is 14 amino acids long. CDR3 in amino acids: CASSAYTGNYEQYF. The CDR3 nucleotides are TGTGCCAGCAGCGCCTACACAGGGAACTACGAGCAGTACTTC.

The V call is TRBV5-8, the J call TRBJ1-1; 9 bases are shared with TRBD1. The germline gives CDR1 SGHTS, CDR2 YDEGEE. The CDR3 covers 14 residues. V gave up 3 bases and J gave up 5 bases; unmatched junction bases: 5. CDR3 in DNA: TGTGCCAGCAGCTCTGGACAGGGGAGGACTGAAGCTTTCTTT. Translating gives CASSSGQGRTEAFF. The entire variable domain, with the rest obtained from reference TRBV5-8 and TRBJ1-1, is as follows: EAGVTQSPTHLIKTRGQQATLRCSPISGHTSVYWYQQALGLGLQFLLWYDEGEERNRGNFPPRFSGRQFPNYSSELNVNALELEDSALYLCASSSGQGRTEAFFGQGTRLTVV.

The CDR3 here is CASSFMGQTNGNTIYF. The DNA for the CDR3 is TGTGCCAGCAGCTTTATGGGACAGACTAACGGAAACACCATATATTTT. The chain is built from TRBV7-9 and TRBJ1-3; TRBD1 aligns across 7 bases. Germline CDR1 reads SEHNR; CDR2 reads FQNEAQ (reference sequence). V trimming: 3 bases; J trimming: 4 bases; junction bases outside the gene matches: 9. The CDR3 is 16 residues long.

This clone was observed a single time. This chain connects TRBV30 to TRBJ2-5, with unresolved D. Germline V gene sequence: CDR1 GTSNPN, CDR2 SVGIG (reference sequence). V shed 0 bases and J shed 5 bases, with 10 bases lying between them. The CDR3 is 13 residues long. The chain's CDR3 is CAWSVENSETQYF. The CDR3 bases are TGTGCCTGGAGTGTGGAGAATTCGGAGACCCAGTACTTC.

The V and J genes are TRBV7-3 and TRBJ2-2; no clear D. Germline CDR1 and CDR2: SGHTA and FQGTGA. V was trimmed by 1 base and J by 7 bases, leaving 10 bases between them. The CDR3 contains 14 residues. CDR3: CASSLMSPGGELFF. The CDR3 coding sequence is TGTGCCAGCAGCTTAATGTCCCCAGGCGGGGAGCTGTTTTTT.

V usage is TRBV15 and J usage is TRBJ2-5, with D maybe TRBD1 (6 bases). CDR1 is LNHNV and CDR2 is YYDKDF in the germline V gene (reference sequence). V dropped 8 bases and J dropped 4 bases, with 11 bases sitting between them. The CDR3 is made up of 12 amino acids. CDR3 protein: CATGGQRETQYF. CDR3 DNA: TGTGCCACCGGAGGACAGAGAGAGACCCAGTACTTC.

This rearrangement joins TRBV19 to TRBJ1-1, with TRBD1 identical over 8 bases. The CDR3 covers 12 residues. Germline V gene sequence: CDR1 LNHDA, CDR2 SQIVND (reference sequence). V lost 10 bases, J lost 1 base, and 2 bases stayed unmatched. The CDR3 loop is CATGTGNTEAFF. The CDR3 bases are TGTGCCACCGGGACAGGGAACACTGAAGCTTTCTTT.

The V call is TRBV6-2 or TRBV6-3, the J call TRBJ2-7; D not certain. The length of the CDR3 is 13 residues. Germline CDR1 MNHEY, CDR2 SVGEGT. V was cut by 1 base and J by 0 bases, with 4 bases left in between. This chain's CDR3 is CASSYLNSYEQYF. The CDR3 DNA sequence: TGTGCCAGCAGTTACTTAAACTCCTACGAGCAGTACTTC.

This clone was detected a few times. This rearrangement joins TRBV10-2 to TRBJ1-1; 10 positions match TRBD1. J was trimmed by 8 bases and V by 7 bases; bases with no gene match: 10. This CDR3 has 14 amino acids. CDR1 and CDR2 (germline): WSHSY, SAAADI. The CDR3 coding sequence is TGCGCCAGCACCAAGGGGGGACAGGGGAAAGAAGCTTTCTTT. This encodes CASTKGGQGKEAFF.

In DNA form, the CDR3 reads TGTGCCAGCAGTTACCCTAGCGAGAGCTCCTACAATGAGCAGTTCTTC. Translating it yields CASSYPSESSYNEQFF. The chain recombines TRBV6-5 with TRBJ2-1; tentative D call: TRBD2 (6 bases). CDR1 and CDR2 (germline): MNHEY, SVGAGI. There are 16 residues in the CDR3. V gave up 2 bases and J gave up 0 bases, with 11 bases separating them.

This sequence joins TRBV7-2 and TRBJ1-6; the D is unclear. With 1 base removed from V and 7 bases from J, the gap between germline ends came to 8 bases. The CDR3 loop spans 14 amino acids. CDR1 and CDR2 (germline): SGHTA, FQGNSA. CDR3 in DNA: TGTGCCAGCAGCTTAGGGTTCGGGAATTCACCCCTCCACTTT. This translates into CASSLGFGNSPLHF.

CDR3 sequence (DNA): TGTGCCAGCACCTTTGGACAGAGTAATCAGCCCCAGCATTTT. This gives the protein CASTFGQSNQPQHF. The V call is TRBV2, the J call TRBJ1-5, with D possibly TRBD1 on 6 matching bases. CDR1 SNHLY and CDR2 FYNNEI come from the germline V gene. The CDR3 length is 14 residues. The ends were cut back, 7 bases at V and 4 bases at J, with 14 bases in the middle.

The chain joins TRBV7-8 to TRBJ2-2; 7 bases match TRBD1. Germline V gives CDR1 SGHVS, CDR2 FQNEAQ. Losses at the gene ends were 1 base for V and 5 bases for J; bases not matched to a gene: 4. The CDR3 totals 15 residues. CDR3 in DNA: TGTGCCAGCAGCTTAGGACAGGGTGGGACCGGGGAGCTGTTTTTT. Its protein is CASSLGQGGTGELFF.

The rearrangement links TRBV7-8 to TRBJ1-1; D is possibly TRBD1 (5 bases). This CDR3 has 14 amino acids. Germline V gene sequence: CDR1 SGHVS, CDR2 FQNEAQ. With 0 bases removed from V and 5 bases from J, the gap between germline ends came to 10 bases. The CDR3 nucleotides are TGTGCCAGCAGCTTAGCGGGGGGTGGGACTGAAGCTTTCTTT. This gives the protein CASSLAGGGTEAFF.

V and J are TRBV3-1 (or the pseudogene TRBV3-2) and TRBJ2-2; 13 nucleotides line up with TRBD2. From germline, CDR1 is LGHDT and CDR2 YNNKEL (reference sequence). V lost 3 bases and J lost 8; bases outside the gene matches: 3. The CDR3 is 15 amino acids. The CDR3 region is CASSQGLAGKGELFF. DNA for the CDR3: TGTGCCAGCAGCCAGGGACTAGCGGGAAAAGGGGAGCTGTTTTTT.

This rearrangement joins TRBV15 to TRBJ1-2; the match to TRBD1 covers 11 bases. Trimming at V came to 1 base and at J to 5 bases, leaving 6 bases not matched to a gene. The CDR3 sequence is 16 residues long. Germline V gives CDR1 LNHNV, CDR2 YYDKDF (reference sequence). The CDR3 protein is CATSRVAGTGGYGYTF. CDR3 nucleotides: TGTGCCACCAGCAGAGTGGCGGGGACAGGGGGATATGGCTACACCTTC.

V gene TRBV19 combines with J gene TRBJ2-1; 8 bases are shared with TRBD2. This CDR3 is 17 amino acids long. Germline loops: CDR1 LNHDA, CDR2 SQIVND (reference sequence). V trimming: 3 bases; J trimming: 10 bases; junction bases outside the gene matches: 17. The CDR3 sequence is CASSMGLGSGSGVEQFF. Here the CDR3 DNA reads TGTGCCAGTAGTATGGGGTTGGGGAGCGGGAGTGGGGTCGAGCAGTTCTTC.

This clone was recorded a few times. The chain uses TRBV20-1 and TRBJ2-1, with TRBD2 identical over 7 bases. From germline, CDR1 is DFQATT and CDR2 SNEGSKA (reference sequence). This CDR3 comprises 11 residues. V shed 6 bases and J 7 bases; nucleotides not matched to a gene: 3. The CDR3 is CSAPAGNEQFF. DNA for the CDR3: TGCAGTGCCCCAGCGGGGAATGAGCAGTTCTTC.

V usage is TRBV5-1 and J usage is TRBJ2-7; 9 nucleotides agree with TRBD1. Germline trimming cut 4 bases from V and 4 bases from J; bases unmatched to any gene: 6. Germline CDR1 reads SGHRS; CDR2 reads YFSETQ. This CDR3 is 14 amino acids long. The CDR3 region has the DNA TGCGCCAGCAGCACCCGGGACAGGGCGTACGAGCAGTACTTC. The encoded protein is CASSTRDRAYEQYF.

V gene TRBV23-1 combines with J gene TRBJ1-5; D is unclear. TRBV23-1 carries the ORF label, with uncertain function. V was trimmed by 3 bases and J by 0 bases, leaving 9 bases between them. CDR3 length: 15 amino acids. CDR3 amino acids: CASSHNRNSNQPQHF. CDR3 DNA: TGCGCCAGCAGTCACAACAGAAATAGCAATCAGCCCCAGCATTTT.

The chain carries TRBV7-9 and TRBJ2-2; D might be TRBD1 (5 bases). The V gene lost 5 bases and the J gene lost 3 bases, with 10 bases spanning the gap. Per the germline V gene, CDR1 is SEHNR and CDR2 is FQNEAQ (reference sequence). This CDR3 region has 14 residues. Written as DNA, the CDR3 is TGTGCCAGCAGCCCCCAGGGTGACACCGGGGAGCTGTTTTTT. It codes for CASSPQGDTGELFF.